The 15 T cell receptor beta chains below were found in one sample sequenced in a study of cytomegalovirus exposure and HLA in healthy donors. The table came from immunoSEQ multiplex PCR; TCRdb's copy has only in-frame clones and leaves some out. The sample has approximately 160,000 clones; 86% are singletons. The specimen was PBMCs. These receptors all stem from a woman aged 25 to 45 in good health and CMV-seronegative.

The J gene is TRBJ2-7, the V gene TRBV7-9; 12 nucleotides align to TRBD2. Germline values: CDR1 SEHNR, CDR2 FQNEAQ (reference sequence). The CDR3 contains 13 residues. The J segment lost 6 bases and the V segment lost 5 bases, leaving 2 bases of the junction unmatched. In DNA form, the CDR3 reads TGTGCCAGCAGCGTGACTAGCGGGAGCGAGCAGTACTTC. Translation: CASSVTSGSEQYF.

This clone was seen a single time. The chain uses TRBV9 and TRBJ1-3; no definite D call. The germline CDR1 and CDR2 sequences are SGDLS and YYNGEE. V gave up 0 bases and J gave up 4 bases, with 11 bases separating them. There are 15 residues in the CDR3. The CDR3 sequence: CASSVGGATGNTIYF. The CDR3 DNA reads as TGTGCCAGCAGCGTAGGGGGAGCGACAGGAAACACCATATATTTT.

The genes are TRBV18 and TRBJ2-2; 7 bases line up with TRBD2. Per germline, CDR1 KGHSH and CDR2 LQKENI. This CDR3 contains 15 residues. V was clipped by 2 bases and J by 7 bases; unmatched bases: 7. The CDR3 DNA follows: TGTGCCAGCTCACCATTGGCGGGAGTACACGGGGAGCTGTTTTTT. Protein: CASSPLAGVHGELFF.

V and J are TRBV6-1 and TRBJ2-3; 13 bases are a match to TRBD2. Germline CDR1 MNHNS, CDR2 SASEGT. With 4 bases clipped from V and 1 base from J, the junction kept 8 bases outside the gene matches. This CDR3 is 18 amino acids long. This CDR3 reads CASSAATSGGRGTDTQYF. The CDR3 bases are TGTGCCAGCAGTGCCGCGACTAGCGGGGGGCGTGGCACAGATACGCAGTATTTT.

The chain has TRBV4-1 and TRBJ2-7; D unresolved. Germline values: CDR1 MGHRA, CDR2 YSYEKL. The CDR3 loop spans 13 amino acids. With 3 bases removed from V and 0 bases from J, the gap between germline ends came to 6 bases. Here the CDR3 reads CASSHVSSYEQYF. In DNA, the CDR3 is TGCGCCAGCAGCCACGTCAGCTCCTACGAGCAGTACTTC.

V and J are TRBV27 and TRBJ2-2; D possibly corresponds to TRBD2 (6 bases). This CDR3 region has 16 residues. Between the trimmed V and J ends, which lost 5 bases and 5 bases, there was a span of 18 bases. Germline-derived CDR1 and CDR2 are MNHEY and SMNVEV (reference sequence). CDR3 in amino acids: CASSRWDSLGTGELFF. Written as DNA, the CDR3 is TGTGCCAGCAGTCGCTGGGACTCCCTGGGGACCGGGGAGCTGTTTTTT.

The chain couples TRBV6-5 to TRBJ2-6; 8 bases are shared with TRBD1. Germline CDR1 MNHEY, CDR2 SVGAGI. This CDR3 region has 14 residues. J gave up 4 bases and V 9 bases, and 5 bases lay outside the gene matches. For the CDR3, the DNA is TGTGCCAGTGAGGACAGGGCAGGGGCCAACGTCCTGACTTTC. Amino acid sequence: CASEDRAGANVLTF.

The V and J genes are TRBV14 and TRBJ2-2; 10 nucleotides match TRBD2. The junction had 10 bases not matched to a gene; V was cut back by 5 bases and J by 4 bases. The CDR3 totals 17 residues. Germline V CDR1 and CDR2: SGHDN, FVKESK. The CDR3 protein is CASSERETSGFTGELFF. The CDR3 coding sequence is TGTGCCAGCAGCGAAAGGGAGACTAGCGGGTTCACCGGGGAGCTGTTTTTT.

The rearrangement joins TRBV28 to TRBJ1-1; no clear D. V lost 1 base and J lost 1, with 25 bases in between. The CDR3 has 20 amino acids. The V gene's germline CDR1 is MDHEN and CDR2 SYDVKM. The CDR3 sequence is CASSLLRRSGSVAGNTEAFF. The CDR3 DNA is TGTGCCAGCAGTTTATTACGTCGCTCAGGTAGCGTGGCCGGGAACACTGAAGCTTTCTTT.

This clone was counted once. The CDR3 loop reads CAWGRGVQETQYF. In DNA, the CDR3 is TGTGCCTGGGGGAGGGGGGTCCAAGAGACCCAGTACTTC. This sequence joins TRBV30 and TRBJ2-5; weak D call: TRBD2 (7 bases). Germline-derived CDR1 and CDR2 are GTSNPN and SVGIG (reference sequence). Trimming shortened V by 5 bases and J by 1 base, and 11 bases separated the two germline ends. There are 13 residues in the CDR3.

CDR3: CASSSTSLAGAYNEQFF. The CDR3 DNA reads TGTGCCAGCAGTTCGACATCTCTAGCGGGAGCCTACAATGAGCAGTTCTTC. The rearrangement joins TRBV27 to TRBJ2-1; 10 nucleotides line up with TRBD2. Germline V gives CDR1 MNHEY, CDR2 SMNVEV (reference sequence). V lost 4 bases and J lost 2; bases outside the gene matches: 8. CDR3 size: 17 residues.

With respect to this clone: The same CDR3 arises from other DNA sequences in this sample as well. The CDR3: CASSLTVKTEQYF. The CDR3 bases are TGTGCCAGCAGCTTGACCGTGAAGACCGAGCAGTACTTC. This sequence joins TRBV5-6 and TRBJ2-7; D unresolved. Germline CDR1 and CDR2: SGHDT and YYEEEE. Trimming shortened V by 1 base and J by 6 bases, and 11 bases separated the two germline ends. CDR3 length: 13 residues.

The chain employs TRBV5-6 and TRBJ1-1; D is uncertain. The V end was cut by 5 bases, the J end by 1 base, with 21 bases between. The CDR3 is made up of 17 amino acids. Germline V lookup: CDR1 SGHDT, CDR2 YYEEEE. CDR3 residues: CASRPGINLWGNTEAFF. The DNA of the CDR3 is TGTGCCAGCAGGCCTGGGATCAACTTATGGGGGAACACTGAAGCTTTCTTT. Together with reference TRBV5-6 and TRBJ1-1, the CDR3 gives the full variable domain: DAGVTQSPTHLIKTRGQQVTLRCSPKSGHDTVSWYQQALGQGPQFIFQYYEEEERQRGNFPDRFSGHQFPNYSSELNVNALLLGDSALYLCASRPGINLWGNTEAFFGQGTRLTVV.

The gene calls are TRBV6-5 and TRBJ2-7, with 7 bases lining up with TRBD1. CDR3 size: 14 residues. Germline assignment: CDR1 MNHEY and CDR2 SVGAGI. Trimming removed 6 bases from V and 5 bases from J; junction bases left unmatched: 10. The CDR3 region is CASRSDRLIHEQYF. The CDR3 DNA sequence: TGTGCCAGCAGATCGGACAGGTTAATCCACGAGCAGTACTTC.

DNA of the CDR3: TGCGCCAGCAGCCAATCCGGGACAGGGGGTACCGGGGAGCTGTTTTTT. It specifies CASSQSGTGGTGELFF. V is TRBV4-1 and J is TRBJ2-2, with 11 bases fitting TRBD1. V dropped 2 bases and J dropped 5; count of bases not matched to a gene: 4. The CDR3 consists of 16 residues. Germline lookup yields CDR1 MGHRA and CDR2 YSYEKL.